This TCR beta chain comes out of a study of blood T cell repertoires in COVID-19. This clone has more than one count but fewer than ten. Profiling relied on immunoSEQ multiplex PCR, and the TCRdb table lists in-frame clones only, not all of them. The sample comprises about 310,000 clones, 87% of which are singletons, and 8.5% to 10% rests with the top ten. Sequencing input: PBMCs or T cells enriched from blood (not recorded which). This sequence was found in a woman younger than 35 who had recovered from COVID-19.

The CDR3 DNA reads TGTGCCAGCAGTGCCCAGAGGACAGGGTTCGCCGGGGAGCTGTTTTTT. Residues: CASSAQRTGFAGELFF. V is TRBV27 and J is TRBJ2-2; 8 bases are a match to TRBD1. CDR1 is MNHEY and CDR2 is SMNVEV in the germline V gene (reference sequence). After removal of 5 bases from V and 6 bases from J, the junction contained 11 bases not matched to a gene. This CDR3 comprises 16 residues.